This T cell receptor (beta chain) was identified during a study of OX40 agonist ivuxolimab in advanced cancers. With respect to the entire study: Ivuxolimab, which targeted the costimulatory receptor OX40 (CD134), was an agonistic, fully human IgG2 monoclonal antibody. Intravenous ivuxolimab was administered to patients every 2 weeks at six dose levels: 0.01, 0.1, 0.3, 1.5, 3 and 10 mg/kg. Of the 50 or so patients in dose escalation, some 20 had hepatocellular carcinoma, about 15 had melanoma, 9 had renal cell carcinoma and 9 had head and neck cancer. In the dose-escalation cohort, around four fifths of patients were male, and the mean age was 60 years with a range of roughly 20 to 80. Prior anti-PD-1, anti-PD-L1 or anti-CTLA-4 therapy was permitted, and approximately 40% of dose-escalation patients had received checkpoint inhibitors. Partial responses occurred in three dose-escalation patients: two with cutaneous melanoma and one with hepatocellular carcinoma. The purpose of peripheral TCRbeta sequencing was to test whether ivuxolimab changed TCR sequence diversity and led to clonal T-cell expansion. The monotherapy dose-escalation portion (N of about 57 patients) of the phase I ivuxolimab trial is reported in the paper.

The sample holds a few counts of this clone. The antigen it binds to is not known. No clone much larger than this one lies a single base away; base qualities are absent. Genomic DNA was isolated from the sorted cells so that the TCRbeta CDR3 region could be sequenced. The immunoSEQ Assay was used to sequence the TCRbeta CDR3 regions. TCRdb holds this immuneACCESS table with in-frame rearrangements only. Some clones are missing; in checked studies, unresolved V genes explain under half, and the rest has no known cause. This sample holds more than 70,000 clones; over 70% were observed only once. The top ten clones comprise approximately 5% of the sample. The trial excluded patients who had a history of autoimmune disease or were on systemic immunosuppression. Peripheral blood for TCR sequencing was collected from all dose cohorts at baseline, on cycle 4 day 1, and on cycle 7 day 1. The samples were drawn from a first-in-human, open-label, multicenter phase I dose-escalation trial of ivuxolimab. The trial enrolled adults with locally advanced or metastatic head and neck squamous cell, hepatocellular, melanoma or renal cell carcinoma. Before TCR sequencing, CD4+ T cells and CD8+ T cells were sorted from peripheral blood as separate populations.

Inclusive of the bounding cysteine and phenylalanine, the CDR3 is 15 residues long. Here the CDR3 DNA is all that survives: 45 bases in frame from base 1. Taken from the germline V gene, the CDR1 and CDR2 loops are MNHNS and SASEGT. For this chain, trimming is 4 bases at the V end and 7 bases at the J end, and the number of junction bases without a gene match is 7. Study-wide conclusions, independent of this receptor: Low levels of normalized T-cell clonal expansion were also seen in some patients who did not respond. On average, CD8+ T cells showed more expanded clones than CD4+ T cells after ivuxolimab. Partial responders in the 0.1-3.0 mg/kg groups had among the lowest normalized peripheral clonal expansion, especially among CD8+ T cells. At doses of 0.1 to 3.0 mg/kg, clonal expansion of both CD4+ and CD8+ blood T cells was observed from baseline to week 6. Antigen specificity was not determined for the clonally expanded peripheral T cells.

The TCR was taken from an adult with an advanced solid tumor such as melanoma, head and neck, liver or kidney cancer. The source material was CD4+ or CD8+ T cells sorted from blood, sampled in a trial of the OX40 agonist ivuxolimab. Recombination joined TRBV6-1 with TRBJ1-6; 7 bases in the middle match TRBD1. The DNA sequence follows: TGTGCCAGCAGTGCAGGGGGGCGGTCCAATTCACCCCTCCACTTT. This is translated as CASSAGGRSNSPLHF.